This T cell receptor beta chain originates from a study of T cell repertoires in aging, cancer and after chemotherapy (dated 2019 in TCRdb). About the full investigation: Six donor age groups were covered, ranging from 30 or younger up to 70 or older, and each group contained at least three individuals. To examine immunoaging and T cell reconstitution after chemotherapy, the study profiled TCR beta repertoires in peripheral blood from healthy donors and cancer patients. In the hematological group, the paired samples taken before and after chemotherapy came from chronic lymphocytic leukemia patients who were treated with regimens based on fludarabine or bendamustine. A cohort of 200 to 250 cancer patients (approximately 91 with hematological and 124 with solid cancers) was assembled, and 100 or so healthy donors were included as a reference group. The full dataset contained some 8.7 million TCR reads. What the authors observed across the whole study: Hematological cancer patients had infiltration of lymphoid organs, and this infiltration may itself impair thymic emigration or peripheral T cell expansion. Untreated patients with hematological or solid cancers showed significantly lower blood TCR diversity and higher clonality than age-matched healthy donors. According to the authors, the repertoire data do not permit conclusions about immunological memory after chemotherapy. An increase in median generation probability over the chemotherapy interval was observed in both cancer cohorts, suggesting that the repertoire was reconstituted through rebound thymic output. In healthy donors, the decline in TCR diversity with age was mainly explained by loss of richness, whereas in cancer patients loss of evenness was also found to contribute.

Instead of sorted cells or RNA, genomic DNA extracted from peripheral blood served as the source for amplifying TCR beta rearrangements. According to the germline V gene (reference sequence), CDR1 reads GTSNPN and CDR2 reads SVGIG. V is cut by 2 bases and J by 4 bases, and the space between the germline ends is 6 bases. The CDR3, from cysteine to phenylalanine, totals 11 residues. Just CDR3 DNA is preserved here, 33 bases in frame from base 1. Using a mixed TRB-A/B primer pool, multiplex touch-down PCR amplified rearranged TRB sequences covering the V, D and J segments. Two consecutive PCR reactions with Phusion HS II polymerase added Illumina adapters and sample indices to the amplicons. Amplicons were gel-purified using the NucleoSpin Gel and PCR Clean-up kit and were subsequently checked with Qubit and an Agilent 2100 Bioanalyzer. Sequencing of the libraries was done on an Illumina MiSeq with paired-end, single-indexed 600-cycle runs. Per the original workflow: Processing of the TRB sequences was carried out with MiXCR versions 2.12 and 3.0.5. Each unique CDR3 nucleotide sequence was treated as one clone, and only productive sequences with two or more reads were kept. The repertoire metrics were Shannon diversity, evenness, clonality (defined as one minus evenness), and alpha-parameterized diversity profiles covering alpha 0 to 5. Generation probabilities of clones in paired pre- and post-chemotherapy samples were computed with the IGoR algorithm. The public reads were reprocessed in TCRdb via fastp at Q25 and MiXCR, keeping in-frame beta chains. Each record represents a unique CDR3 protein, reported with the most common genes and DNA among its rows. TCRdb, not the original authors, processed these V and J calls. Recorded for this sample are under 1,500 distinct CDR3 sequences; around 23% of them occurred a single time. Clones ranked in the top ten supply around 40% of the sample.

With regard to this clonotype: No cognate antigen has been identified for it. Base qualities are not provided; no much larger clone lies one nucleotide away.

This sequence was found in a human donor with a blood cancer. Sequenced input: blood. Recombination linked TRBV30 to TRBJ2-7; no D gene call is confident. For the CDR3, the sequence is CAWSSRYEQYF. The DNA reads TGTGCCTGGAGTTCTCGTTACGAGCAGTACTTC.